This T cell receptor (beta chain) was observed in a study of blood T cell repertoires in COVID-19. The overall study: PBMCs, B-cell-depleted T cells, or T cells provided the cDNA or gDNA that made up the material.

Categorization into cohorts depended on clinical history that participants reported. Two negative PCRs, clearance, or symptom resolution were required of recovered Cohort 3 donors. This CDR3 has 13 amino acids. CDR1 SEHNR and CDR2 FQNEAQ come from the germline V gene (reference sequence). V was trimmed by 2 bases and J by 4 bases, leaving 8 bases between them. Per the original methods: Reference gene primer amplification yielded estimated nucleated cell counts. Sequencing used immunoSEQ multiplex PCR; TCRdb keeps in-frame clones, though not all of them. The V and J calls and clone size come from that table; D and trimming were worked out from the DNA. Here the sample spans 200,000 or so clones, roughly four fifths being singletons.

Sequencing was carried out using PBMCs or T cells enriched from blood (not recorded which). The rearrangement joins TRBV7-9 to TRBJ1-2; D not resolved. This clonotype originated in a man between 35 and 55 years old who had recovered from COVID-19. The CDR3 here is CASSLIEAYGYTF. CDR3 coding DNA: TGTGCCAGCAGCTTAATAGAGGCCTATGGCTACACCTTC.